What follows describes a single T cell receptor (beta chain). This clone was counted only a few times. Its antigen has not been determined. No qualities accompany the bases; no much larger clone lies one base away. These data originate in a study of blood T cell repertoires in COVID-19 (dated by TCRdb to about 2020). For the study in its entirety: Samples covering the acute and convalescent phases of COVID-19 were provided by collaborators in the United States, Italy and Spain. The repertoires were made available in a free public database intended to serve as a resource for research on the immune response to SARS-CoV-2. Samples came from the ongoing ImmuneRACE study (first 160 participants) plus 1,254 subjects from 6 global collaborators. The prospective study material was composed of cDNA or gDNA derived from T cells, B-cell-depleted T cells, or PBMCs. Subjects who had been exposed to COVID-19, were actively infected with it, or had recovered from it provided the deeply sampled blood TCRbeta repertoires that made up the dataset. Where HLA class I and class II types were available, the types were taken from metadata supplied by the sample provider, not from assay-based typing. The sample metadata nearly always contained a de-identified subject ID, COVID-19 status, age in years and sex. Findings and caveats that apply to the study as a whole: Clinical and demographic metadata were provided uncurated, with the amount varying by source and participant.

Another Seattle source contributed samples from volunteer blood donors who had recovered from COVID-19. Whole blood was collected in K2EDTA tubes by collaborating institutions according to the institutions' own protocols. Collaborator samples were shipped for TCRbeta analysis as frozen whole blood, isolated PBMCs, or DNA extracted from either sample type. TCRbeta CDR3 regions were amplified from genomic DNA by means of the immunoSEQ Assay, a bias-controlled multiplex PCR. The study's processing was this. The number of nucleated cells in each sample was estimated from the amplification of reference gene primers within the assay. To quantify the absolute abundance of each unique TCRbeta CDR3 rearrangement, sequence reads were collapsed and filtered. Productive Simpson clonality was computed per sample as the square root of Simpson's diversity index over productive rearrangements. This immuneACCESS table, as held by TCRdb, lists in-frame sequences with V and J called but not all clones. Of the missing ones, under half trace to an unresolved V gene in checked studies; the others have no known cause. V and J calls and clone size are copied from that table; D and trimming were computed from the DNA. The sample table holds about 190,000 clones, of which 70% to 80% were seen once. Jointly, the top ten make up roughly 14% of the sample.

Via the germline V gene, CDR1 is SGHTA and CDR2 FQGNSA. V is pared back by 0 bases and J by 0 bases, with 12 bases lying between the germline termini. Measured from the cysteine to the phenylalanine, the CDR3 is 16 residues long. Just the 48-base CDR3 DNA is kept, in frame starting at base 1. The origin of this receptor is a man aged 50 or older who had recovered from COVID-19. The rearrangement joined TRBV7-2 to TRBJ2-7; a tentative D match to TRBD1 spans 6 bases. The sequenced material came from peripheral blood. The bases read TGTGCCAGCAGCTTAGCGGGGGACACCATCTCCTACGAGCAGTACTTC. Its coded protein is CASSLAGDTISYEQYF.